Listed below are T cell receptor beta chains from one sample, sequenced in a study of shared clonotypes between healthy human individuals. Method: immunoSEQ multiplex PCR; TCRdb's copy keeps in-frame clones and lacks some. The sample shows about 1.1 million clones, 70% to 80% of them seen only once. The specimen was memory CD4+ T cells from PBMCs. The receptors were sampled from a young man in good health. Some clones in this sample may be carry-over from other donors' samples. The CDR3 runs from the conserved cysteine through the conserved F or W. Fields, in order: V gene, clone size, J gene, D gene, CDR3 protein, CDR3 DNA. D genes are given only for firm matches. A row's size may be missing; if present it is once, few, many or a size class.

V gene: TRBV7-8; clone size: -; J gene: TRBJ2-2; D gene: -; CDR3 protein: CASSRDGATGELFF; CDR3 DNA: TGTGCCAGCAGCCGGGACGGGGCCACCGGGGAGCTGTTTTTT
V gene: TRBV4-3; clone size: -; J gene: TRBJ2-3; D gene: -; CDR3 protein: CASSQEGGRDTQYF; CDR3 DNA: TGCGCCAGCAGCCAAGAGGGGGGCCGGGATACGCAGTATTTT
V gene: TRBV5-1; clone size: -; J gene: TRBJ2-2; D gene: TRBD1; CDR3 protein: CASSDGTGIGGELFF; CDR3 DNA: TGCGCCAGCAGCGACGGGACAGGGATCGGCGGGGAGCTGTTTTTT
V gene: TRBV9; clone size: once; J gene: TRBJ1-1; D gene: TRBD1; CDR3 protein: CASSVVTGATSEAFF; CDR3 DNA: TGTGCCAGCAGCGTAGTTACAGGGGCCACTTCTGAAGCTTTCTTT
V gene: TRBV6-6; clone size: many; J gene: TRBJ2-7; D gene: TRBD1; CDR3 protein: CASRRTGFSYEQYF; CDR3 DNA: TGTGCCAGCAGAAGGACAGGCTTTTCCTACGAGCAGTACTTC
V gene: TRBV7-2; clone size: -; J gene: TRBJ2-7; D gene: -; CDR3 protein: CASRDGGSVYEQYF; CDR3 DNA: TGTGCCAGCAGGGATGGGGGTTCAGTCTACGAGCAGTACTTC
V gene: TRBV18; clone size: -; J gene: TRBJ2-6; D gene: TRBD1; CDR3 protein: CASSPPTGALILSGANVLTF; CDR3 DNA: TGTGCCAGCTCACCGCCCACAGGGGCCCTTATACTCTCTGGGGCCAACGTCCTGACTTTC
V gene: TRBV11-1; clone size: -; J gene: TRBJ1-4; D gene: TRBD1; CDR3 protein: CASSTGTGGIPFEKLFF; CDR3 DNA: TGTGCCAGCAGCACCGGGACAGGGGGCATCCCGTTTGAAAAACTGTTTTTT
V gene: TRBV19; clone size: many; J gene: TRBJ2-1; D gene: TRBD1; CDR3 protein: CASTSQQGAGYNEQFF; CDR3 DNA: TGTGCCAGCACCTCTCAACAGGGGGCGGGGTACAATGAGCAGTTCTTC
V gene: TRBV6-5; clone size: -; J gene: TRBJ2-1; D gene: -; CDR3 protein: CASSYSGDSYNEQFF; CDR3 DNA: TGTGCCAGCAGTTACTCAGGGGACTCATACAATGAGCAGTTCTTC
V gene: TRBV6-1; clone size: -; J gene: TRBJ2-7; D gene: -; CDR3 protein: CASSGIGQGPYEQYF; CDR3 DNA: TGTGCCAGCAGTGGGATTGGTCAGGGACCCTACGAGCAGTACTTC
V gene: TRBV29-1; clone size: -; J gene: TRBJ2-3; D gene: TRBD2; CDR3 protein: CSVAGTSGRGTDTQYF; CDR3 DNA: TGCAGCGTCGCTGGGACTAGCGGGAGGGGCACAGATACGCAGTATTTT
V gene: TRBV27; clone size: -; J gene: TRBJ1-1; D gene: TRBD1; CDR3 protein: CASSTRDRLSTEAFF; CDR3 DNA: TGTGCCAGCAGTACAAGGGACAGGCTGAGCACTGAAGCTTTCTTT
V gene: TRBV30; clone size: -; J gene: TRBJ2-7; D gene: TRBD2; CDR3 protein: CAWSVSGDEQYF; CDR3 DNA: TGTGCCTGGAGTGTAAGCGGGGACGAGCAGTACTTC
V gene: TRBV6-5; clone size: -; J gene: TRBJ2-3; D gene: -; CDR3 protein: CASSSGFGTDTQYF; CDR3 DNA: TGTGCCAGCAGCTCGGGATTCGGCACAGATACGCAGTATTTT
V gene: TRBV6-6; clone size: -; J gene: TRBJ1-4; D gene: -; CDR3 protein: CASRGSATNEKLFF; CDR3 DNA: TGTGCCAGCAGGGGTTCTGCAACTAATGAAAAACTGTTTTTT